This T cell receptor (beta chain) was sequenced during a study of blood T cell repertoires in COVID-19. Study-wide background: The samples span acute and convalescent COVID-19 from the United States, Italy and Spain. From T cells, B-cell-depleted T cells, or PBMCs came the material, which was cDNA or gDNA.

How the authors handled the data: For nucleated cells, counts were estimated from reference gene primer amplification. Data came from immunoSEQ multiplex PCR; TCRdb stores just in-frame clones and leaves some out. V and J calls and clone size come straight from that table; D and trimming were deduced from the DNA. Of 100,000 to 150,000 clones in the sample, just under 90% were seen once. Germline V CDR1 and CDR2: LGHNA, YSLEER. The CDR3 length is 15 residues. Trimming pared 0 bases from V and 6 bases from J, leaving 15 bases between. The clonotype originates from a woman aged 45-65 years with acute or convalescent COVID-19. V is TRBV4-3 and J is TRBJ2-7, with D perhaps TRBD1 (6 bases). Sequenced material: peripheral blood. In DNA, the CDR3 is TGCGCCAGCAGCCAAGAGGGGGCAGGGCAGGGCGAGCAGTACTTC. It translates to CASSQEGAGQGEQYF.